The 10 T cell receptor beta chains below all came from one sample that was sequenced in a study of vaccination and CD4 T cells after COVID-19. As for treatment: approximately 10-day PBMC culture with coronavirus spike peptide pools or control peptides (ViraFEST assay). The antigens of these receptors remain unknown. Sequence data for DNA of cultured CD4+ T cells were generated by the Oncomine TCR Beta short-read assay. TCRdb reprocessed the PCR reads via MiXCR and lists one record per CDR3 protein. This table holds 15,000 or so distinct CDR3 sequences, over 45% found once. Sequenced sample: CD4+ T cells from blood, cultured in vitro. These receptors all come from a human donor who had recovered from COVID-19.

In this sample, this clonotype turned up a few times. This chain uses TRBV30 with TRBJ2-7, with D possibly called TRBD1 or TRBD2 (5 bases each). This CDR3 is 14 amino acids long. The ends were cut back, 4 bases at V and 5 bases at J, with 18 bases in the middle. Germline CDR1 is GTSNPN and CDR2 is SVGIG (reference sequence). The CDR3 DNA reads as TGTGCCTGGACCAGGGACCTCGACGGCGACGAGCAGTACTTC. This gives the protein CAWTRDLDGDEQYF.

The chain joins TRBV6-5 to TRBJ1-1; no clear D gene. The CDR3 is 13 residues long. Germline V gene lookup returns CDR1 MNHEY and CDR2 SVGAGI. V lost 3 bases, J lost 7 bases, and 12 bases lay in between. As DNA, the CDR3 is TGTGCCAGCAGTTATCTCGGGCGGAGTGAAGCTTTCTTT. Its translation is CASSYLGRSEAFF.

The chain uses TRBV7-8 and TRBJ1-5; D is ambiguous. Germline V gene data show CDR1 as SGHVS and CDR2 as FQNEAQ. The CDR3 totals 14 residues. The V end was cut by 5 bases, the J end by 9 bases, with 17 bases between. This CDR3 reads CASSQSRPEGPQHF. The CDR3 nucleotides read TGTGCCAGCAGCCAAAGTCGTCCGGAGGGGCCCCAGCATTTT.

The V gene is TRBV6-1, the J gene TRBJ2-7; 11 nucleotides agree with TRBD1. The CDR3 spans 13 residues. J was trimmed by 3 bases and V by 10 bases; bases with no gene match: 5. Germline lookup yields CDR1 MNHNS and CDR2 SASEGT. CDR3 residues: CATGQGAFYEQYF. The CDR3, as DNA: TGTGCCACAGGACAGGGGGCTTTCTACGAGCAGTACTTC.

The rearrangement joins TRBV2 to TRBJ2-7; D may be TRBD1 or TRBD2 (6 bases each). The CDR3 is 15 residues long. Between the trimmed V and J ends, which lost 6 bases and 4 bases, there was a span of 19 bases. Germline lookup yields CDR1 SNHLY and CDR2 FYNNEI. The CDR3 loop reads CASSPGAVVSYEQYF. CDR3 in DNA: TGTGCCAGCAGCCCGGGGGCCGTTGTAAGTTACGAGCAGTACTTC.

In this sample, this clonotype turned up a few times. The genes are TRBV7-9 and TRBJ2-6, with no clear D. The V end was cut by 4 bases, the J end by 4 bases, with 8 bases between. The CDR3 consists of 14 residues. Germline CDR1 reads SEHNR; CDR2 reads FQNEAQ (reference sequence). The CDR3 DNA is TGTGCCAGCAGCTCTGCCCTAGGGGCCAACGTCCTGACTTTC. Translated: CASSSALGANVLTF.

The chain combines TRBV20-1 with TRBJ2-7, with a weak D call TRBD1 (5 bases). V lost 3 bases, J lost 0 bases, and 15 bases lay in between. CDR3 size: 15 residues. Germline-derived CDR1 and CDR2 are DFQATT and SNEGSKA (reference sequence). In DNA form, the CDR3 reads TGCAGTGCTAGGGCCGGACAATTGAGCTCCTACGAGCAGTACTTC. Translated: CSARAGQLSSYEQYF.

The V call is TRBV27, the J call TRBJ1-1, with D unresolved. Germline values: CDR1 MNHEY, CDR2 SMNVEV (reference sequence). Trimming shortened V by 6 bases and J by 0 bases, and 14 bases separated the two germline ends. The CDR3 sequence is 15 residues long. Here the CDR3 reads CASRPGRVMNTEAFF. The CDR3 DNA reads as TGTGCCAGCAGACCGGGTCGGGTTATGAACACTGAAGCTTTCTTT.

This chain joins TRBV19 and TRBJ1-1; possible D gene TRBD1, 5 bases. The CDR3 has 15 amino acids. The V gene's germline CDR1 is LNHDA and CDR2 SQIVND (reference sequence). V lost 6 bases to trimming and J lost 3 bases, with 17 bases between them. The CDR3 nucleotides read TGTGCCAGTAGGGGGGGGGATCTCCGGGACACTGAAGCTTTCTTT. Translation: CASRGGDLRDTEAFF.

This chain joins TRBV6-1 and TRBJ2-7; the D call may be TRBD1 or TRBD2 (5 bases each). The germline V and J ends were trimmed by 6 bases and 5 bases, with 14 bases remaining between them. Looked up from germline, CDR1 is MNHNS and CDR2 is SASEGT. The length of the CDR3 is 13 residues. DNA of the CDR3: TGTGCCAGCAGCGGGACCGTTTCCCACGAGCAGTACTTC. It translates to CASSGTVSHEQYF.